The 22 T cell receptor beta chains below come from one sample, sequenced in a study of the immune and genomic landscape of osteosarcoma. TCRdb's table, derived via immunoSEQ multiplex PCR, lists solely in-frame clones and lacks some. This table holds about 1,300 clones, just under 75% found once. The material sequenced was metastatic tumor tissue from the lung. The receptor source for this set is a woman younger than 45 with osteosarcoma.

The chain uses TRBV4-2 and TRBJ2-7; 7 bases line up with TRBD2. The germline V gene has CDR1 LGHNA and CDR2 YNFKEQ. The V and J ends lost 1 base and 0 bases, in that order; junction bases with no gene match: 6. The CDR3 is 16 amino acids. CDR3 bases: TGTGCCAGCAGCCAAGGGGAACTAGCGCTCTCCTACGAGCAGTACTTC. Protein product: CASSQGELALSYEQYF.

The chain combines TRBV14 with TRBJ2-2; 7 bases match TRBD1. Germline CDR1 SGHDN, CDR2 FVKESK. The CDR3 has 14 residues. V dropped 4 bases and J dropped 3; count of bases not matched to a gene: 2. CDR3 protein: CASSLGQYTGELFF. CDR3 nucleotide sequence: TGTGCCAGCAGCCTGGGACAGTACACCGGGGAGCTGTTTTTT.

The rearrangement links TRBV5-4 to TRBJ1-3, with a weak D call TRBD1 (6 bases). Germline lookup yields CDR1 SGHNT and CDR2 YYREEE (reference sequence). Trimming shortened V by 4 bases and J by 4 bases, and 12 bases separated the two germline ends. This CDR3 is built from 14 residues. For the CDR3, the DNA is TGTGCCAGCAGCCCGGACAGAATGGGAAACACCATATATTTT. Amino acids: CASSPDRMGNTIYF.

CDR3 sequence reads: CASITGAGGANVLTF. The DNA for the CDR3 is TGTGCCAGCATCACGGGGGCTGGTGGGGCCAACGTCCTGACTTTC. The J gene is TRBJ2-6, the V gene TRBV2; tentatively, D is TRBD1 or TRBD2 (6 bases each). This CDR3 is 15 amino acids long. Germline V CDR1 and CDR2: SNHLY, FYNNEI. Trimming stripped 7 bases from V and 3 bases from J, with 13 bases between.

The chain joins TRBV5-1 to TRBJ1-3; D not resolved. Germline loops: CDR1 SGHRS, CDR2 YFSETQ. Trimming removed 0 bases at V and 2 bases at J, with 6 bases between. The CDR3 consists of 14 residues. The CDR3 DNA follows: TGCGCCAGCAGCTTGGGAAACACTGGAAACACCATATATTTT. Translating gives CASSLGNTGNTIYF.

This clone was seen once. Relative to the germline gene, one junction end is altered; a read error may explain this. This specimen includes other DNA sequences encoding the same CDR3. The J gene is TRBJ2-7, the V gene TRBV19, with D perhaps TRBD1 (6 bases). The CDR3 consists of 13 residues. In germline, CDR1 is LNHDA, CDR2 SQIVND (reference sequence). The CDR3 nucleotides read TGCGCCAGTAGTATTAACAGGGTGACCGAGCAGTACTTC. Amino acids: CASSINRVTEQYF.

The rearrangement links TRBV22-1 to TRBJ1-2. TRBV22-1 is a documented pseudogene. This CDR3 region has 16 residues. The CDR3 DNA follows: TGTCCTGGGAGAGACGTCAGAGCGAGAAAGACCTATGGCTACACCTTC. Its protein product is CPGRDVRARKTYGYTF.

The chain joins TRBV6-1 to TRBJ2-5, with TRBD2 matching over 8 bases. This CDR3 spans 16 amino acids. Germline values: CDR1 MNHNS, CDR2 SASEGT. Trimming at V came to 3 bases and at J to 0 bases, leaving 6 bases not matched to a gene. The CDR3 reads CASSDSKRGYQETQYF. Written as DNA, the CDR3 is TGTGCCAGCAGTGATTCTAAGCGGGGGTACCAAGAGACCCAGTACTTC.

The count of this clone is one. J is TRBJ2-3 and V is TRBV6-1; 14 bases are shared with TRBD2. Germline V lookup: CDR1 MNHNS, CDR2 SASEGT. V shed 1 base and J 4 bases; nucleotides not matched to a gene: 1. There are 16 residues in the CDR3. CDR3 region: CASSEGGLAGADTQYF. Written as DNA, the CDR3 is TGTGCCAGCAGTGAAGGGGGACTAGCGGGGGCAGATACGCAGTATTTT.

The chain carries TRBV7-9 and TRBJ2-2; TRBD1 aligns across 7 bases. From germline, CDR1 is SEHNR and CDR2 FQNEAQ (reference sequence). The CDR3 covers 15 residues. Trimming removed 5 bases from V and 3 bases from J; junction bases left unmatched: 6. The CDR3 DNA reads TGTGCCAGCAGCCGGGACAGCGGATACACCGGGGAGCTGTTTTTT. This translates into CASSRDSGYTGELFF.

The V call is TRBV6-5, the J call TRBJ2-5; TRBD1 is a possible D gene (5 bases). In germline, CDR1 is MNHEY, CDR2 SVGAGI. Deletions cut 2 bases from V and 7 bases from J, with 17 bases between. The CDR3 has 15 amino acids. CDR3 DNA: TGTGCCAGCAGTTACGAAGAACAGGCTGTGGGGACCCAGTACTTC. Its protein product is CASSYEEQAVGTQYF.

The gene calls are TRBV12-1 and TRBJ2-2; the table's D gene call, TRBD2, was not cross checked with the DNA. TRBV12-1 is a documented pseudogene. The CDR3 contains 18 residues. CDR3 coding DNA: TGTGCCAGCAGTGACGCTAGCTTAGGAGACGTCGACACCGGGGAGCTGTTTTTT. Translating gives CASSDASLGDVDTGELFF.

V is TRBV6-5 and J is TRBJ2-2; 7 bases agree with TRBD1. Germline V gene data show CDR1 as MNHEY and CDR2 as SVGAGI. With 8 bases clipped from V and 6 bases from J, the junction kept 6 bases outside the gene matches. The CDR3 covers 13 residues. CDR3 nucleotides: TGTGCCAGCTTGACAGGGTGGTCCGGGGAGCTGTTTTTT. Protein: CASLTGWSGELFF.

As for this clone: Different DNA sequences within this sample yield the same CDR3. J is TRBJ2-7 and V is TRBV19, with 10 bases aligning to TRBD1. J gave up 4 bases and V 3 bases, and 3 bases lay outside the gene matches. The CDR3 sequence is 14 residues long. In germline, CDR1 is LNHDA, CDR2 SQIVND (reference sequence). CDR3 bases: TGTGCCAGTAGTATGGGGACAGGGGCGTACGAGCAGTACTTC. Protein product: CASSMGTGAYEQYF.

This clone was observed a few times. The chain recombines TRBV9 with TRBJ1-6; D is perhaps TRBD1 (5 bases). Germline CDR1 SGDLS, CDR2 YYNGEE. Trimming took 0 bases from V and 4 from J, leaving 8 bases between them. The CDR3 spans 15 residues. In nucleotides, the CDR3 is TGTGCCAGCAGCGTAGGGACACAATATAATTCACCCCTCCACTTT. It specifies CASSVGTQYNSPLHF.

This clone was recorded only once. This sequence joins TRBV7-6 and TRBJ2-7, with no clear D. V lost 0 bases and J lost 1, with 4 bases in between. The CDR3 covers 13 residues. Germline CDR1 is SGHVS and CDR2 is FNYEAQ. The CDR3 nucleotides read TGTGCCAGCAGCTTAGCGCATTCCTACGAGCAGTACTTC. As protein: CASSLAHSYEQYF.

This rearrangement joins TRBV28 to TRBJ1-3, with a weak D call TRBD1 (5 bases). Germline assignment: CDR1 MDHEN and CDR2 SYDVKM. The CDR3 is 15 residues long. Trimming took off 5 bases at V and 0 bases at J, with 11 bases between the two ends. As DNA, the CDR3 is TGTGCCAGCAGTCGGGGGACCAGCTCTGGAAACACCATATATTTT. It is translated as CASSRGTSSGNTIYF.

The rearrangement joins TRBV30 to TRBJ1-6, with D unclear. The germline gives CDR1 GTSNPN, CDR2 SVGIG (reference sequence). V lost 4 bases, J lost 7 bases, and 8 bases lay in between. The CDR3 is 12 residues long. CDR3 coding DNA: TGTGCCTGGAAAAATGGAAATTCACCCCTCCACTTT. It codes for CAWKNGNSPLHF.

The chain combines TRBV4-3 with TRBJ2-7, with TRBD2 identical over 8 bases. Germline V CDR1 and CDR2: LGHNA, YSLEER. The CDR3 is 14 residues long. J lost 0 bases, V lost 5 bases, and 3 bases had no gene match. The chain's CDR3 is CASSVGLGSYEQYF. The CDR3 region has the DNA TGCGCCAGCAGCGTGGGACTAGGCTCCTACGAGCAGTACTTC.

The V call is TRBV30, the J call TRBJ2-3, with D tentatively TRBD1 or TRBD2 (5 bases each). Trimming cost V 1 base and J 0 bases, with 14 bases left between them. The germline V gene has CDR1 GTSNPN and CDR2 SVGIG (reference sequence). The CDR3 consists of 16 residues. The CDR3: CAWSGGEGISTDTQYF. The CDR3 coding sequence is TGTGCCTGGAGTGGTGGAGAGGGGATTAGCACAGATACGCAGTATTTT. Full variable domain (missing parts from reference TRBV30 and TRBJ2-3): SQTIHQWPATLVQPVGSPLSLECTVEGTSNPNLYWYRQAAGRGLQLLFYSVGIGQISSEVPQNLSASRPQDRQFILSSKKLLLSDSGFYLCAWSGGEGISTDTQYFGPGTRLTVL.

The chain employs TRBV28 and TRBJ1-5; 7 nucleotides match TRBD1. With 6 bases clipped from V and 3 bases from J, the junction kept 5 bases outside the gene matches. Per germline, CDR1 MDHEN and CDR2 SYDVKM. This CDR3 is built from 14 residues. CDR3 in amino acids: CASSQTGNNQPQHF. CDR3 sequence (DNA): TGTGCCAGCAGCCAGACAGGGAACAATCAGCCCCAGCATTTT.

This chain connects TRBV5-1 to TRBJ2-5; 7 nucleotides agree with TRBD1. Trimming at V came to 0 bases and at J to 5 bases, leaving 10 bases not matched to a gene. This CDR3 is 16 amino acids long. Germline assignment: CDR1 SGHRS and CDR2 YFSETQ. CDR3 DNA: TGCGCCAGCAGCTTGGTGACAGGGACGCGGCGGGAGACCCAGTACTTC. This codes for CASSLVTGTRRETQYF.